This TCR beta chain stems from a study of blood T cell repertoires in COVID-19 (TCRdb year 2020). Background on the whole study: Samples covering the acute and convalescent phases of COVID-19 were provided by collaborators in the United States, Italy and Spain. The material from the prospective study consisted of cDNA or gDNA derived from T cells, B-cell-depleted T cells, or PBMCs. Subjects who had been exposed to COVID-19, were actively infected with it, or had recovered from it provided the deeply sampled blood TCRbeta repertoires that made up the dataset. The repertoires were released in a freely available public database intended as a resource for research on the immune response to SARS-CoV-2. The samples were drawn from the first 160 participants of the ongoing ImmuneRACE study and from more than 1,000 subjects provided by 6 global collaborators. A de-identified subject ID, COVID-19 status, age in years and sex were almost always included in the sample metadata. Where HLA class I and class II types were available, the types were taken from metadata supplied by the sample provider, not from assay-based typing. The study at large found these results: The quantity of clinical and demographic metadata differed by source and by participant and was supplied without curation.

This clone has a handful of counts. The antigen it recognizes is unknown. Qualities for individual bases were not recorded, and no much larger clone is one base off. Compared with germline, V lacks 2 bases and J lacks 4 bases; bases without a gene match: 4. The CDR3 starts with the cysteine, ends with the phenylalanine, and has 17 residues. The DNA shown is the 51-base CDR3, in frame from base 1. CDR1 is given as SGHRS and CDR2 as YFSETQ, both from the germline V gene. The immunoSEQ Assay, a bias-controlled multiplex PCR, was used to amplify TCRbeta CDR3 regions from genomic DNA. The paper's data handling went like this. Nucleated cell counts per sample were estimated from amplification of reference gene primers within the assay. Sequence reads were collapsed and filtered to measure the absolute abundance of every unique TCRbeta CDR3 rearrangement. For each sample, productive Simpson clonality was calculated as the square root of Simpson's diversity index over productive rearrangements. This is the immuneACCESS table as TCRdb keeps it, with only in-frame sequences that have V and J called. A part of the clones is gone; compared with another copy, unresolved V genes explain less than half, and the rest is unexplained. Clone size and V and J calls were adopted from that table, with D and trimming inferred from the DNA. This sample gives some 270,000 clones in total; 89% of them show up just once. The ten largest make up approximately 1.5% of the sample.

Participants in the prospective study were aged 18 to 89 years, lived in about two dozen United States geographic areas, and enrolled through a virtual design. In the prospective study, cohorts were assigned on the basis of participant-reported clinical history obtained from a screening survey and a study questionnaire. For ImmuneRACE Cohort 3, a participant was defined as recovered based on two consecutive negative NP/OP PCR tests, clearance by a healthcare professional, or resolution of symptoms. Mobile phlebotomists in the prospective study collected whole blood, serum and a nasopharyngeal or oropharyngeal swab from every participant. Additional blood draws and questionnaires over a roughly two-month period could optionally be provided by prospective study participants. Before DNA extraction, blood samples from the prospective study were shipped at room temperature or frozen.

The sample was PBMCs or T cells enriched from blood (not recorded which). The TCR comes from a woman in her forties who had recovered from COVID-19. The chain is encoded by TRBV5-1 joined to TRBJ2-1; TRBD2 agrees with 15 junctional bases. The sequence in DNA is TGCGCCAGCAGCTTCGGACTAGCGGGAGGGTTATACAATGAGCAGTTCTTC. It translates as CASSFGLAGGLYNEQFF.